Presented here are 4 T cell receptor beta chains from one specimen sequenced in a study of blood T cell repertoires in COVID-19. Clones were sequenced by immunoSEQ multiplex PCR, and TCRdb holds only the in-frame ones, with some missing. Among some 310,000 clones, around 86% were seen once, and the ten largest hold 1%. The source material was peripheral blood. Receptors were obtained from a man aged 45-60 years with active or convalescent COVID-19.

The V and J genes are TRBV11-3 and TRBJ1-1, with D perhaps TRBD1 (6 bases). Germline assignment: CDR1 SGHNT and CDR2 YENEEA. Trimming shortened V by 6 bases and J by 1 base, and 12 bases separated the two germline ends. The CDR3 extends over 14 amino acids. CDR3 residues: CASSLRGKNTEAFF. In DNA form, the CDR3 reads TGTGCCAGCAGTCTCAGGGGAAAGAACACTGAAGCTTTCTTT.

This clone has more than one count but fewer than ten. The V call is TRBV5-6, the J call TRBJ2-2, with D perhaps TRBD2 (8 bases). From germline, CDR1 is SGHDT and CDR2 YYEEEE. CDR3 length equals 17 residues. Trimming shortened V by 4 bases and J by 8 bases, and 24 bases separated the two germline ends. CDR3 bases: TGTGCCAGCAGCCCTGCGGGGGGACAGACCGATGTGGGGGAGCTGTTTTTT. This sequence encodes CASSPAGGQTDVGELFF. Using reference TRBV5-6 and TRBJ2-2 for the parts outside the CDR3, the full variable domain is DAGVTQSPTHLIKTRGQQVTLRCSPKSGHDTVSWYQQALGQGPQFIFQYYEEEERQRGNFPDRFSGHQFPNYSSELNVNALLLGDSALYLCASSPAGGQTDVGELFFGEGSRLTVL.

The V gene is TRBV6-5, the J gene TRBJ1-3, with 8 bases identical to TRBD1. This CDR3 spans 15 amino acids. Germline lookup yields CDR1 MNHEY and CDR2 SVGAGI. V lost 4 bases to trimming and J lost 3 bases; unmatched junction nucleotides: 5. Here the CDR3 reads CASSSAGGRGNTIYF. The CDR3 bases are TGTGCCAGCAGTTCGGCAGGGGGCCGTGGAAACACCATATATTTT.

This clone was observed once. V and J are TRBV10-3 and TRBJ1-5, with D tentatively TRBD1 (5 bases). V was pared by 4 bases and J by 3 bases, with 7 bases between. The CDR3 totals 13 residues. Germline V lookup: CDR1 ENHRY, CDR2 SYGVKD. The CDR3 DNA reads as TGTGCCATCAGTGGACAGATCAATCAGCCCCAGCATTTT. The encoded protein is CAISGQINQPQHF.